Listed here are 21 T cell receptor beta chains from one sample, sequenced in a study of monozygotic twins with cystic fibrosis. Assay: immunoSEQ multiplex PCR; the TCRdb copy retains only in-frame clones and omits some. This repertoire shows 25,000 to 30,000 clones, roughly nine tenths found once; its top ten account for around 0.57%. Material for sequencing was blood. The receptors originated from a girl aged 2-10 years with cystic fibrosis.

The V gene is TRBV5-4, the J gene TRBJ2-4; 10 bases match TRBD2. Germline CDR1 and CDR2: SGHNT and YYREEE (reference sequence). The V gene end was trimmed by 4 bases and the J gene end by 4 bases; junction bases not matched to a gene: 8. The CDR3 extends over 16 amino acids. The CDR3 DNA follows: TGTGCCAGCAGCCCTACACAGCGGGGGGGGAAAAACATTCAGTACTTC. This translates into CASSPTQRGGKNIQYF.

V gene TRBV5-4 combines with J gene TRBJ1-2; perhaps TRBD1 as D (5 bases). V was shortened by 4 bases and J by 4 bases, with 17 bases between the two germline ends. This CDR3 region has 15 residues. Germline CDR1 and CDR2: SGHNT and YYREEE (reference sequence). CDR3 in DNA: TGTGCCAGCAGCCCAAGGTTGGGGACCCCCTATGGCTACACCTTC. Amino acid sequence: CASSPRLGTPYGYTF.

V gene TRBV7-3 combines with J gene TRBJ1-2, with 7 bases matching TRBD1. Germline CDR1 reads SGHTA; CDR2 reads FQGTGA. This CDR3 has 14 residues. Trimming took 4 bases from V and 4 from J; bases not matched to a gene: 6. The CDR3 nucleotides read TGTGCCAGCAGCTATCTGACAGGGCCCTATGGCTACACCTTC. As protein: CASSYLTGPYGYTF.

The genes are TRBV7-9 and TRBJ1-2; D is unclear. The CDR3 runs 12 residues. The V gene's germline CDR1 is SEHNR and CDR2 FQNEAQ (reference sequence). V dropped 3 bases and J dropped 3 bases, with 5 bases sitting between them. The CDR3 DNA reads as TGTGCCAGCAGCTTGGGAGACTATGGCTACACCTTC. Its translation is CASSLGDYGYTF.

J is TRBJ1-2 and V is TRBV15; 7 bases align to TRBD1. This CDR3 spans 14 amino acids. The V gene end was trimmed by 5 bases and the J gene end by 3 bases; junction bases not matched to a gene: 6. Germline CDR1 reads LNHNV; CDR2 reads YYDKDF (reference sequence). CDR3 residues: CATSEGQAYYGYTF. The CDR3 DNA reads TGTGCCACCAGCGAAGGACAGGCCTACTATGGCTACACCTTC.

The chain carries TRBV7-3 and TRBJ1-6; tentative D call: TRBD1 (5 bases). Germline V gives CDR1 SGHTA, CDR2 FQGTGA. The CDR3 consists of 13 residues. V gave up 0 bases and J gave up 10 bases, with 7 bases separating them. The CDR3 coding sequence is TGTGCCAGCAGCTTAACAGGGGAGTCACCCCTCCACTTT. The encoded protein is CASSLTGESPLHF.

The chain is built from TRBV5-1 and TRBJ2-1; TRBD2 matches at 7 bases. This CDR3 contains 16 residues. J lost 11 bases, V lost 0 bases, and 14 bases had no gene match. Germline loops: CDR1 SGHRS, CDR2 YFSETQ. The CDR3 DNA is TGCGCCAGCAGCTTGGCTCCGGGAGGCGTGGAGGGCCAGCAGTTCTTC. This encodes CASSLAPGGVEGQQFF.

This clone has a handful of counts. This chain uses TRBV6-4 with TRBJ2-1; TRBD1 is a possible D gene (6 bases). Germline V gene sequence: CDR1 MRHNA, CDR2 SNTAGT. The CDR3 has 13 amino acids. V was pared by 0 bases and J by 6 bases, with 6 bases between. Here the CDR3 DNA reads TGTGCCAGCAGTGACTCGGACAGCAATGAGCAGTTCTTC. Translated: CASSDSDSNEQFF.

J is TRBJ1-1 and V is TRBV7-2; no firm D call. The V end was cut by 3 bases, the J end by 0 bases, with 11 bases between. CDR3 length: 15 amino acids. The germline V gene has CDR1 SGHTA and CDR2 FQGNSA. CDR3 nucleotide sequence: TGTGCCAGCAGCTTCCGGGGTATGATGAACACTGAAGCTTTCTTT. It codes for CASSFRGMMNTEAFF.

The rearrangement links TRBV7-2 to TRBJ1-1; maybe TRBD1 (5 bases). The CDR3 is 21 amino acids. Germline CDR1 reads SGHTA; CDR2 reads FQGNSA. The V and J ends lost 0 bases and 0 bases respectively, with 26 bases between them. The CDR3 nucleotides read TGTGCCAGCAGCTTAGCTAAGAGGGGCGGTCTTTCTGGGTGGTTGAACACTGAAGCTTTCTTT. Its translation: CASSLAKRGGLSGWLNTEAFF.

V gene TRBV5-1 combines with J gene TRBJ2-2; D is possibly TRBD2 (5 bases). V dropped 9 bases and J dropped 7 bases, with 16 bases sitting between them. CDR1 is SGHRS, CDR2 YFSETQ, per germline. CDR3 size: 13 residues. In DNA form, the CDR3 reads TGCGCCATCCGGTTAGCCGAGGGCGGGGAGCTGTTTTTT. This sequence encodes CAIRLAEGGELFF.

This chain uses TRBV7-2 with TRBJ2-7, with no clear D. The ends were cut back, 3 bases at V and 2 bases at J, with 8 bases in the middle. Germline V gives CDR1 SGHTA, CDR2 FQGNSA. The CDR3 length is 13 residues. The CDR3 DNA follows: TGTGCCAGCAGCTTTGGTAGGACCTACGAGCAGTACTTC. Its translation: CASSFGRTYEQYF.

This clone was counted once. The V gene is TRBV6-6, the J gene TRBJ2-4, with 13 bases fitting TRBD2. Trimming removed 2 bases from V and 10 bases from J; junction bases left unmatched: 8. CDR1 is MNHNY and CDR2 is SVGAGI in the germline V gene (reference sequence). The CDR3 covers 16 residues. Written as DNA, the CDR3 is TGTGCCAGCAGTTACCAGACTAGCGGGGGGTCAAGGATTCAGTACTTC. Translated, it gives CASSYQTSGGSRIQYF.

V usage is TRBV5-6 and J usage is TRBJ2-7; D is perhaps TRBD2 (6 bases). Germline V gene lookup returns CDR1 SGHDT and CDR2 YYEEEE. Trimming took 0 bases from V and 4 from J, leaving 11 bases between them. The CDR3 runs 14 residues. Here the CDR3 DNA reads TGTGCCAGCAGCTTGGTTAGGGGAGGTTACGAGCAGTACTTC. This sequence encodes CASSLVRGGYEQYF.

J is TRBJ2-3 and V is TRBV7-3, with 12 bases matching TRBD2. This CDR3 is built from 15 residues. V lost 5 bases and J lost 2; bases outside the gene matches: 2. The germline CDR1 and CDR2 sequences are SGHTA and FQGTGA. The CDR3 bases are TGTGCCAGCAGCCGGACTAGCGGGGTCACAGATACGCAGTATTTT. It codes for CASSRTSGVTDTQYF.

The chain carries TRBV6-5 and TRBJ2-7; 7 positions match TRBD2. J lost 2 bases, V lost 1 base, and 5 bases had no gene match. There are 15 residues in the CDR3. The germline CDR1 and CDR2 sequences are MNHEY and SVGAGI. The CDR3 protein is CASSYFRAGPYEQYF. The CDR3 DNA sequence: TGTGCCAGCAGTTACTTCCGAGCGGGGCCCTACGAGCAGTACTTC.

The V gene is TRBV9, the J gene TRBJ1-3, with 7 bases matching TRBD1. The trim removed 4 bases at V and 7 bases at J, leaving 11 bases unmatched. Germline CDR1 and CDR2: SGDLS and YYNGEE. The CDR3 is made up of 15 amino acids. In DNA, the CDR3 is TGTGCCAGCAGCCCCAATACAGGGGCAGGTAACACCATATATTTT. Translation: CASSPNTGAGNTIYF. The full variable domain, completed using reference TRBV9 and TRBJ1-3, is DSGVTQTPKHLITATGQRVTLRCSPRSGDLSVYWYQQSLDQGLQFLIQYYNGEERAKGNILERFSAQQFPDLHSELNLSSLELGDSALYFCASSPNTGAGNTIYFGEGSWLTVV.

The J gene is TRBJ1-5, the V gene TRBV27; D may be TRBD1 (6 bases). The V gene's germline CDR1 is MNHEY and CDR2 SMNVEV (reference sequence). This CDR3 is built from 15 residues. V lost 5 bases, J lost 4 bases, and 15 bases lay in between. The CDR3 bases are TGTGCCAGCAGTCCCTTAGACAGGAGAAATCAGCCCCAGCATTTT. This translates into CASSPLDRRNQPQHF.

V is TRBV19 and J is TRBJ1-2, with 11 bases fitting TRBD1. The CDR3 consists of 14 residues. The V gene end was trimmed by 4 bases and the J gene end by 8 bases; junction bases not matched to a gene: 6. Germline-derived CDR1 and CDR2 are LNHDA and SQIVND (reference sequence). The chain's CDR3 is CASSSGQGALGYTF. In DNA form, the CDR3 reads TGTGCCAGTAGTAGTGGACAGGGGGCTCTCGGCTACACCTTC.

The chain recombines TRBV19 with TRBJ2-1; 9 nucleotides agree with TRBD1. Germline V CDR1 and CDR2: LNHDA, SQIVND (reference sequence). The CDR3 has 15 residues. V shed 6 bases and J 6 bases; nucleotides not matched to a gene: 9. The CDR3 here is CASSPATGGSNEQFF. The CDR3 bases are TGTGCCAGTAGCCCGGCGACAGGGGGGTCCAATGAGCAGTTCTTC.

The V and J genes are TRBV9 and TRBJ2-3; D is undetermined. The germline CDR1 and CDR2 sequences are SGDLS and YYNGEE. The CDR3 covers 12 residues. V lost 0 bases, J lost 4 bases, and 3 bases lay in between. CDR3: CASSVASDTQYF. The CDR3 DNA sequence: TGTGCCAGCAGCGTAGCCTCAGATACGCAGTATTTT.